Each of the 21 T cell receptor beta chains below was sequenced from the same sample in a study of T cells after somatic rescue of genetic block. Data came from immunoSEQ multiplex PCR; TCRdb stores just in-frame clones and leaves some out. The sample includes 70,000 to 85,000 clones, approximately 91% of them seen just once. Sequencing was performed on peripheral blood mononuclear cells (PBMCs). All receptors come from a man aged 25 to 45.

V usage is TRBV2 and J usage is TRBJ1-1; a possible D gene is TRBD1 (6 bases). V was pared by 8 bases and J by 7 bases, with 14 bases between. Looked up from germline, CDR1 is SNHLY and CDR2 is FYNNEI. The CDR3 runs 12 residues. CDR3 nucleotide sequence: TGTGCCAGCTCCGGGACAATCAGTGAAGCTTTCTTT. Protein product: CASSGTISEAFF. Supplemented by reference TRBV2 and TRBJ1-1, the full variable domain reads EPEVTQTPSHQVTQMGQEVILRCVPISNHLYFYWYRQILGQKVEFLVSFYNNEISEKSEIFDDQFSVERPDGSNFTLKIRSTKLEDSAMYFCASSGTISEAFFGQGTRLTVV.

The V call is TRBV18, the J call TRBJ2-7; 8 bases are a match to TRBD2. Germline V lookup: CDR1 KGHSH, CDR2 LQKENI. Germline trimming cut 4 bases from V and 9 bases from J; bases unmatched to any gene: 11. CDR3 length: 14 amino acids. CDR3 in amino acids: CASSQGLTSDSQYF. CDR3 nucleotide sequence: TGTGCCAGCTCACAGGGGTTGACTAGCGACTCGCAGTACTTC.

The chain combines TRBV10-3 with TRBJ2-3; the match to TRBD2 covers 11 bases. The germline CDR1 and CDR2 sequences are ENHRY and SYGVKD. The CDR3 length is 16 residues. The J segment lost 1 base and the V segment lost 6 bases, leaving 6 bases of the junction unmatched. The CDR3 is CAISRTSGFGTDTQYF. The DNA for the CDR3 is TGTGCCATCAGCCGGACTAGCGGGTTCGGCACAGATACGCAGTATTTT.

The chain uses TRBV5-4 and TRBJ1-4, with D maybe TRBD1 (5 bases). The CDR3 contains 14 residues. Per germline, CDR1 SGHNT and CDR2 YYREEE (reference sequence). Trimming took off 0 bases at V and 4 bases at J, with 7 bases between the two ends. Here the CDR3 reads CASSLGDRNEKLFF. The CDR3 DNA reads TGTGCCAGCAGCTTGGGGGACCGTAATGAAAAACTGTTTTTT.

This clone occurred once. The V and J genes are TRBV19 and TRBJ2-1; 7 bases agree with TRBD1. The CDR3 sequence is 15 residues long. CDR1 LNHDA and CDR2 SQIVND come from the germline V gene (reference sequence). The junction had 3 bases not matched to a gene; V was cut back by 4 bases and J by 0 bases. CDR3 in amino acids: CASSTTGVSYNEQFF. CDR3 nucleotide sequence: TGTGCCAGTAGTACCACAGGGGTCTCCTACAATGAGCAGTTCTTC.

This clone was seen a few times. This CDR3 reads CASSPSTGGGEKLFF. The DNA for the CDR3 is TGTGCCAGCAGTCCATCGACAGGGGGAGGGGAAAAACTGTTTTTT. The chain has TRBV6-1 and TRBJ1-4; 9 bases match TRBD1. This CDR3 comprises 15 residues. Germline assignment: CDR1 MNHNS and CDR2 SASEGT. With V trimmed by 5 bases and J by 8 bases, 9 bases remained unmatched.

This chain links TRBV2 with TRBJ1-3; D not resolved. The germline V gene has CDR1 SNHLY and CDR2 FYNNEI. This CDR3 comprises 10 residues. The V end lost 6 bases, the J end lost 6 bases, and 3 bases lay between the germline ends. CDR3 sequence reads: CASSENTIYF. CDR3 coding DNA: TGTGCCAGCAGCGAAAACACCATATATTTT.

Only a few counts were recorded for this clone. The chain is built from TRBV21-1 and TRBJ1-4; TRBD1, as called in the table, went unchecked against the DNA. TRBV21-1 is a pseudogene locus. The CDR3 consists of 13 residues. This CDR3 reads CASSGTFGEKLFF. CDR3 nucleotide sequence: TGTGCCAGCAGCGGGACATTCGGTGAAAAACTGTTTTTT.

This sequence joins TRBV14 and TRBJ2-7; the D gene is possibly TRBD2 (5 bases). Germline V gene lookup returns CDR1 SGHDN and CDR2 FVKESK. The V and J ends lost 2 bases and 0 bases respectively, with 14 bases between them. This CDR3 comprises 16 residues. The CDR3 nucleotides read TGTGCCAGCAGCCAACACTTCGGACTTCTCTCCTACGAGCAGTACTTC. Translation: CASSQHFGLLSYEQYF.

The rearrangement uses TRBV7-2 and TRBJ2-1; D may be TRBD2 (5 bases). In germline, CDR1 is SGHTA, CDR2 FQGNSA. V shed 7 bases and J shed 3 bases, with 10 bases lying between them. The CDR3 is 13 amino acids. The CDR3 protein is CASKKTNYNEQFF. The CDR3 region has the DNA TGTGCCAGCAAAAAGACTAACTACAATGAGCAGTTCTTC.

V gene TRBV7-2 combines with J gene TRBJ1-2; TRBD1 might be the D (5 bases). Trimming removed 5 bases from V and 4 bases from J, with 11 bases in between. CDR1 is SGHTA, CDR2 FQGNSA, per germline. CDR3 length equals 13 residues. CDR3 coding DNA: TGTGCCAGCAGCCCCCAGGGCACCTATGGCTACACCTTC. It codes for CASSPQGTYGYTF.

The V and J genes are TRBV27 and TRBJ2-7, with a weak D call TRBD1 (5 bases). The V gene lost 2 bases and the J gene lost 0 bases, with 11 bases spanning the gap. This CDR3 has 15 residues. Germline V gives CDR1 MNHEY, CDR2 SMNVEV (reference sequence). The CDR3 nucleotides read TGTGCCAGCAGTTTAAGGACACCGACCTCCTACGAGCAGTACTTC. Protein: CASSLRTPTSYEQYF.

This rearrangement joins TRBV10-2 to TRBJ2-5; possibly TRBD1 for D (5 bases). The germline V and J ends were trimmed by 2 bases and 0 bases, with 7 bases remaining between them. The CDR3 is 14 amino acids. In germline, CDR1 is WSHSY, CDR2 SAAADI. The CDR3 sequence: CASSEAGYQETQYF. Written as DNA, the CDR3 is TGCGCCAGCAGTGAGGCAGGGTACCAAGAGACCCAGTACTTC.

The CDR3 loop reads CASSLMGQGDLLAKNIQYF. DNA of the CDR3: TGCGCCAGCAGCTTGATGGGGCAGGGGGATTTATTAGCCAAAAACATTCAGTACTTC. V is TRBV5-1 and J is TRBJ2-4; 7 nucleotides line up with TRBD1. The CDR3 sequence is 19 residues long. V lost 1 base and J lost 0; bases outside the gene matches: 13. Per germline, CDR1 SGHRS and CDR2 YFSETQ.

V gene TRBV6-6 combines with J gene TRBJ1-2; 7 bases line up with TRBD1. J was trimmed by 3 bases and V by 8 bases; bases with no gene match: 0. The CDR3 has 11 amino acids. Germline V gene lookup returns CDR1 MNHNY and CDR2 SVGAGI (reference sequence). This CDR3 is CASGQDYGYTF. The CDR3 bases are TGTGCCAGCGGACAGGACTATGGCTACACCTTC.

The chain employs TRBV5-1 and TRBJ2-7; TRBD1 is a possible D gene (6 bases). Trimming removed 4 bases from V and 3 bases from J, with 17 bases in between. Germline CDR1 reads SGHRS; CDR2 reads YFSETQ. This CDR3 is 15 amino acids long. CDR3 nucleotide sequence: TGCGCCAGCAGCCCCGACAGGTGGGGCCACTACGAGCAGTACTTC. Translation: CASSPDRWGHYEQYF.

This clone was seen just once. V and J are TRBV13 and TRBJ2-3, with D maybe TRBD2 (5 bases). Germline values: CDR1 PRHDT, CDR2 FYEKMQ (reference sequence). V lost 1 base and J 2 bases, leaving 7 bases between the germline ends. The CDR3 covers 14 residues. CDR3 DNA sequence: TGTGCCAGCAGCTTAGAGCGGTCCACAGATACGCAGTATTTT. Its protein is CASSLERSTDTQYF.

V gene TRBV5-4 combines with J gene TRBJ1-1; the D gene is possibly TRBD1 (6 bases). The V gene's germline CDR1 is SGHNT and CDR2 YYREEE (reference sequence). V dropped 4 bases and J dropped 5 bases, with 15 bases sitting between them. The CDR3 runs to 14 residues. Written as DNA, the CDR3 is TGTGCCAGCAGCACCGGACAGTCTTGGACTGAAGCTTTCTTT. Protein: CASSTGQSWTEAFF.

This clone has a single count. V is TRBV7-9 and J is TRBJ2-3, with D perhaps TRBD1 (7 bases). Germline V gives CDR1 SEHNR, CDR2 FQNEAQ (reference sequence). Trimming removed 4 bases at V and 2 bases at J, with 22 bases between. This CDR3 comprises 18 residues. CDR3 sequence reads: CASSSTVGRGQFTDTQYF. In DNA form, the CDR3 reads TGTGCCAGCAGCTCCACTGTGGGGCGGGGACAGTTCACAGATACGCAGTATTTT.

This chain connects TRBV5-1 to TRBJ1-5, with 10 positions matching TRBD1. Germline V gene lookup returns CDR1 SGHRS and CDR2 YFSETQ. V dropped 0 bases and J dropped 5; count of bases not matched to a gene: 5. This CDR3 region has 16 residues. DNA for the CDR3: TGCGCCAGCAGCTTGGGTGGGACAGGGGATTATCAGCCCCAGCATTTT. Its translation is CASSLGGTGDYQPQHF. The variable domain in full, with the rest retrieved from reference TRBV5-1 and TRBJ1-5, is KAGVTQTPRYLIKTRGQQVTLSCSPISGHRSVSWYQQTPGQGLQFLFEYFSETQRNKGNFPGRFSGRQFSNSRSEMNVSTLELGDSALYLCASSLGGTGDYQPQHFGDGTRLSIL.

This clone was seen a few times. The J gene is TRBJ1-1, the V gene TRBV7-9, with D hard to call. V lost 5 bases to trimming and J lost 3 bases, with 13 bases between them. CDR3 size: 14 residues. Germline assignment: CDR1 SEHNR and CDR2 FQNEAQ (reference sequence). CDR3: CASSPMDRDTEAFF. The CDR3 DNA reads TGTGCCAGCAGCCCCATGGATCGGGACACTGAAGCTTTCTTT.